This note documents a single T cell receptor (beta chain) sequence. Its antigen remains unknown. At one of its ends the junction is not consistent with the germline gene, which may arise from a read error. The donors were members of the approximately 110-subject validation cohort (separate from the approximately 670-subject first cohort). Repertoires were generated with immunoSEQ multiplex PCR, while TCRdb's copy carries only in-frame clones and drops some. The table lists some 83,000 clones, roughly 94% of them singletons. The length of the CDR3 is 15 residues. Germline-derived CDR1 and CDR2 are SEHNR and FQNEAQ (reference sequence). The sample originates from a study of cytomegalovirus exposure and HLA in healthy donors. Study observations and caveats: Specificity for CMV antigens was confirmed in vitro for a few of the CMV-associated chains. TCR beta chains numbering approximately 150 were designated cytomegalovirus-associated. The tendency of first-cohort TCR clusters to co-occur in the roughly 130 validation repertoires emerged from a later analysis.

This receptor was taken from a young woman in good health and CMV-seropositive. The chain uses TRBV7-9 and TRBJ1-4; a weak D match, TRBD1 (6 bases). The sample comprised PBMCs. CDR3 bases: TGTGCCAGCAGCTTGATAGGGACAACAAATGAAAAACTGTTTTTT. It specifies CASSLIGTTNEKLFF.